These 15 T cell receptor beta chains came from one sample sequenced in a study of CD8+ T cells in alopecia areata. Treatment: oral pan-JAK inhibitor, 5-10 mg twice daily. cDNA prepared by RNA extraction and subsequent reverse transcription served as the template for sequencing. The repertoire was sequenced with immunoSEQ multiplex PCR; TCRdb's copy has only in-frame clones and lacks some. Here the sample spans about 190,000 clones, 55% to 70% being singletons. This specimen was CD4+ T cells sorted from blood, taken at week 4, from a patient treated with tofacitinib. All receptors derive from a human donor with alopecia areata.

The chain combines TRBV5-1 with TRBJ2-5, with TRBD2 identical over 9 bases. The trim removed 1 base at V and 3 bases at J, leaving 1 base unmatched. Germline loops: CDR1 SGHRS, CDR2 YFSETQ. The CDR3 loop spans 14 amino acids. The CDR3 nucleotides are TGCGCCAGCAGCTTGTTAGCGGGAGAAGAGACCCAGTACTTC. Its translation: CASSLLAGEETQYF.

The rearrangement joins TRBV5-1 to TRBJ2-2; perhaps TRBD1 as D (5 bases). CDR1 SGHRS and CDR2 YFSETQ come from the germline V gene. Trimming took off 0 bases at V and 7 bases at J, with 7 bases between the two ends. This CDR3 spans 13 amino acids. CDR3 protein: CASSLVQGGELFF. The CDR3 nucleotides read TGCGCCAGCAGCTTGGTCCAGGGCGGGGAGCTGTTTTTT.

This clone was found a few times. The same CDR3 arises from other DNA sequences in this sample as well. V and J are TRBV30 and TRBJ1-5; TRBD1 matches 7 bases. Trimming removed 3 bases from V and 0 bases from J; junction bases left unmatched: 2. The CDR3 has 14 residues. The germline gives CDR1 GTSNPN, CDR2 SVGIG (reference sequence). For the CDR3, the DNA is TGTGCCTGGAGCGGGACAGTTAGCAATCAGCCCCAGCATTTT. It encodes CAWSGTVSNQPQHF. Variable domain in full (rest from reference TRBV30 and TRBJ1-5): SQTIHQWPATLVQPVGSPLSLECTVEGTSNPNLYWYRQAAGRGLQLLFYSVGIGQISSEVPQNLSASRPQDRQFILSSKKLLLSDSGFYLCAWSGTVSNQPQHFGDGTRLSIL.

The rearrangement uses TRBV27 and TRBJ2-7, with 12 bases aligning to TRBD1. This CDR3 comprises 15 residues. CDR1 and CDR2 from the germline V gene are MNHEY and SMNVEV (reference sequence). V shed 3 bases, J shed 6 bases, and the junction held 6 bases outside the gene matches. The CDR3 sequence: CASSFIGTGGLEQYF. Here the CDR3 DNA reads TGTGCCAGCAGTTTCATCGGGACAGGGGGCCTCGAGCAGTACTTC.

The gene calls are TRBV30 and TRBJ1-5; no firm D call. The ends were cut back, 2 bases at V and 4 bases at J, with 9 bases in the middle. CDR1 and CDR2 from the germline V gene are GTSNPN and SVGIG (reference sequence). CDR3 length: 13 residues. CDR3 protein: CAWSSQTNQPQHF. The CDR3, as DNA: TGTGCCTGGAGTTCCCAGACAAATCAGCCCCAGCATTTT. Full variable domain (outside the CDR3, taken from reference TRBV30 and TRBJ1-5): SQTIHQWPATLVQPVGSPLSLECTVEGTSNPNLYWYRQAAGRGLQLLFYSVGIGQISSEVPQNLSASRPQDRQFILSSKKLLLSDSGFYLCAWSSQTNQPQHFGDGTRLSIL.

The chain uses TRBV5-1 and TRBJ1-2; 9 bases map to TRBD1. Per the germline V gene, CDR1 is SGHRS and CDR2 is YFSETQ. CDR3 length: 15 amino acids. The junction had 7 bases not matched to a gene; V was cut back by 1 base and J by 6 bases. The CDR3, as DNA: TGCGCCAGCAGCTTGCTGGGACAGGGATTTGATGGCTACACCTTC. Translation: CASSLLGQGFDGYTF.

The chain has TRBV29-1 and TRBJ2-1; 8 bases agree with TRBD2. The CDR3 has 14 amino acids. The germline V gene encodes CDR1 SQVTM and CDR2 ANQGSEA. The V gene end was trimmed by 3 bases and the J gene end by 6 bases; junction bases not matched to a gene: 7. CDR3 protein: CSVDSSGALNEQFF. For the CDR3, the DNA is TGCAGCGTTGACAGTAGCGGGGCCCTCAATGAGCAGTTCTTC.

This clone was counted between two and nine times. The V gene is TRBV29-1, the J gene TRBJ2-3, with TRBD2 matching over 11 bases. Germline trimming cut 6 bases from V and 4 bases from J; bases unmatched to any gene: 6. The germline gives CDR1 SQVTM, CDR2 ANQGSEA. CDR3 size: 14 residues. The CDR3 coding sequence is TGCAGCGTGGCTTCGGGACTAGCGGCAGATACGCAGTATTTT. Protein: CSVASGLAADTQYF.

The chain links TRBV19 to TRBJ1-1; perhaps TRBD1 as D (6 bases). The CDR3 contains 14 residues. The V gene's germline CDR1 is LNHDA and CDR2 SQIVND (reference sequence). Between the trimmed V and J ends, which lost 6 bases and 1 base, there was a span of 12 bases. CDR3 coding DNA: TGTGCCAGTAGGGGGGCAGGGAGGAACACTGAAGCTTTCTTT. As protein: CASRGAGRNTEAFF.

The gene calls are TRBV23-1 and TRBJ1-2, with D unresolved. TRBV23-1 is sorted into the ORF group, with uncertain function. The CDR3 sequence is 14 residues long. V lost 4 bases and J 5 bases, leaving 14 bases between the germline ends. DNA for the CDR3: TGCGCCAGCAGTCCCCGCGGCAGGCGGTATGGCTACACCTTC. Its translation: CASSPRGRRYGYTF.

This clone was detected a few times. This rearrangement joins TRBV30 to TRBJ1-1; D is unclear. The V end was cut by 5 bases, the J end by 5 bases, with 9 bases between. The length of the CDR3 is 11 residues. Germline V gene lookup returns CDR1 GTSNPN and CDR2 SVGIG (reference sequence). CDR3 protein: CAWRRITEAFF. The CDR3 DNA is TGTGCCTGGCGAAGGATTACTGAAGCTTTCTTT.

This chain joins TRBV9 and TRBJ2-5; maybe TRBD1 (5 bases). This CDR3 is built from 14 residues. Deletions cut 1 base from V and 5 bases from J, with 12 bases between. Germline V CDR1 and CDR2: SGDLS, YYNGEE. The CDR3 DNA reads TGTGCCAGCAGCGTAAGTGGGGCAGCGGAGACCCAGTACTTC. Its translation is CASSVSGAAETQYF.

V usage is TRBV5-1 and J usage is TRBJ2-3; 10 bases are a match to TRBD2. Looked up from germline, CDR1 is SGHRS and CDR2 is YFSETQ. V dropped 4 bases and J dropped 10; count of bases not matched to a gene: 9. This CDR3 is built from 14 residues. The chain's CDR3 is CASSDRQAGGAQYF. The DNA for the CDR3 is TGCGCCAGCAGCGACAGACAAGCGGGAGGGGCGCAGTATTTT.

The rearrangement uses TRBV15 and TRBJ1-4, with D possibly TRBD1 on 5 matching bases. This CDR3 is 15 amino acids long. Per germline, CDR1 LNHNV and CDR2 YYDKDF (reference sequence). Trimming cost V 0 bases and J 7 bases, with 12 bases left between them. CDR3 nucleotide sequence: TGTGCCACCAGCAGAGATACCGGGGCCCCTGAAAAACTGTTTTTT. Translation gives CATSRDTGAPEKLFF.

This rearrangement joins TRBV4-1 to TRBJ1-1; maybe TRBD1 (6 bases). The CDR3 runs to 14 residues. Looked up from germline, CDR1 is MGHRA and CDR2 is YSYEKL. The V end lost 1 base, the J end lost 6 bases, and 12 bases lay between the germline ends. CDR3: CASSQGGGAAEAFF. The CDR3 coding sequence is TGCGCCAGCAGCCAAGGTGGGGGGGCAGCTGAAGCTTTCTTT.